This is a list of T cell receptor beta chains from one sample in a study of spatial heterogeneity in lung cancer. TCRdb reprocessed the 5' RACE reads via MiXCR and lists one record per CDR3 protein. The sample holds 20,000 to 25,000 distinct CDR3 sequences, 5.5% to 7% seen once. Material: PBMCs, obtained at surgery. These receptors were obtained from a male donor with early-stage non-small cell lung cancer. The CDR3 runs from the conserved cysteine through the conserved F or W. D genes are given only for firm matches. Where a row states a size, it is once, few, many or the class of an expanded clone; other rows omit it.

NA	TRBJ2-2	TRBD1	TRBV19	CASSLRQGMTGELFF	TGTGCCAGTAGTCTAAGACAGGGGATGACCGGGGAGCTGTTTTTT
few	TRBJ1-2	NA	TRBV19	CATSRLSTPYGYTF	TGTGCCACCTCACGTTTGAGCACCCCATATGGCTACACCTTC
many	TRBJ2-1	TRBD2	TRBV10-3	CAIRRGPSGSQGEQFF	TGTGCCATCAGGAGAGGCCCTAGCGGGAGCCAAGGAGAGCAGTTCTTC
many	TRBJ2-2	NA	TRBV12-3/TRBV12-4	CASISPGAAGNGELFF	TGTGCCAGCATCTCCCCGGGAGCGGCGGGGAACGGGGAGCTGTTTTTT
medium-sized	TRBJ2-3	NA	TRBV28	CASSLPRARGTDTQYF	TGTGCCAGCAGTTTACCCAGGGCCAGAGGCACAGATACGCAGTATTTT
many	TRBJ1-2	NA	TRBV19	CAITRSAPSGTF	TGTGCCATCACCAGGTCGGCTCCCTCGGGGACCTTC
many	TRBJ2-1	TRBD2	TRBV6-6	CASTTGGRAYNEQFF	TGTGCCAGCACCACTGGGGGGAGGGCTTACAATGAGCAGTTCTTC
many	TRBJ1-5	NA	TRBV10-3	CAISESDISNQPQHF	TGTGCCATCAGTGAGTCGGACATTAGCAATCAGCCCCAGCATTTT
many	TRBJ2-2	NA	TRBV5-1	CASSQEGWAGELFF	TGCGCCAGCAGCCAAGAAGGTTGGGCCGGGGAGCTGTTTTTT
many	TRBJ1-2	NA	TRBV7-8	CASSLGSRANYGYTF	TGTGCCAGCAGCTTAGGGAGCAGGGCGAACTATGGCTACACCTTC